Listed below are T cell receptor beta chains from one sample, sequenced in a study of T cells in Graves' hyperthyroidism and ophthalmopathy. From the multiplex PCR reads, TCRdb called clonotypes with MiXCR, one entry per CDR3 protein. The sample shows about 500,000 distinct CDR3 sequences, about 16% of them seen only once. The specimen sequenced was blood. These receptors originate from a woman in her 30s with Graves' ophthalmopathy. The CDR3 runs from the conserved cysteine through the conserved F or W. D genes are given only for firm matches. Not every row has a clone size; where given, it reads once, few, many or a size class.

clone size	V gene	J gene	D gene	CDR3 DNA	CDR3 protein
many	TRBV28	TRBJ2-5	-	TGTGCCAGCAGTTCATGGACCCTCTCAGCGGAGACCCAGTACTTC	CASSSWTLSAETQYF
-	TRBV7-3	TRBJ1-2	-	TGTGCCAGCAGTCTTTCCAGCCTAAGCGGCTACACCTTC	CASSLSSLSGYTF
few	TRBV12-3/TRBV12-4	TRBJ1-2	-	TGTGCCAGCAGGGGGGTGGGTCCCCCCTATGGCTACACCTTC	CASRGVGPPYGYTF
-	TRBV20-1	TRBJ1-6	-	TGCAGTGCTAGATTCGGGGCTAATTCACCCCTCCACTTT	CSARFGANSPLHF
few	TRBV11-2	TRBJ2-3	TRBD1	TGTGCCAGCAGCCCGGACAGGGGGCGGGATACGCAGTATTTT	CASSPDRGRDTQYF
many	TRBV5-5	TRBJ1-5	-	TGTGCCAGCAGCTCGGGGGATAGCAATCAGCCCCAGCATTTT	CASSSGDSNQPQHF
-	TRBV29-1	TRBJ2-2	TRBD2	TGCAGCGCTCACGGGCGGGCGGGACTAGGCTTTGGCACCGGGGAGCTGTTTTTT	CSAHGRAGLGFGTGELFF
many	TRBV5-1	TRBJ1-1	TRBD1	TGCGCCAGCAGCTCCGGGACAGGGGGCCGTTTGGAAGCTTTCTTT	CASSSGTGGRLEAFF
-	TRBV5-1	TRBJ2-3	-	TGCGCCAGCAGCTTCACACAGATTAGCACAGATACGCAGTATTTT	CASSFTQISTDTQYF
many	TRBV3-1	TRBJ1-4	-	TGTGCCAGCACCACCGGGTGGACGGAAAAACTGTTTTTT	CASTTGWTEKLFF
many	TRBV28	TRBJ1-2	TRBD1	TGTGCCAGCAGTTTGGGGCCGGGACAGTTAGGCGGCTACACCTTC	CASSLGPGQLGGYTF
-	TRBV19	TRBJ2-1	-	TGTGCCAGTAGTATTTCCGCTCTATCTGAGCAGTTCTTC	CASSISALSEQFF